Shown below are 16 T cell receptor beta chains from a single sample sequenced in a study of shared clonotypes between healthy human individuals. Assay: immunoSEQ multiplex PCR; the TCRdb copy retains only in-frame clones and omits some. The data show about a million clones, under 80% seen once. Sequencing was carried out using memory CD4+ T cells sorted from blood. Subset indicated: CD45RA-negative fraction. Receptor source: a young man in good health.

The chain employs TRBV18 and TRBJ1-1, with a weak D call TRBD1 (5 bases). Germline V lookup: CDR1 KGHSH, CDR2 LQKENI. Trimming removed 6 bases at V and 5 bases at J, with 16 bases between. There are 14 residues in the CDR3. CDR3 sequence (DNA): TGTGCCAGCTCGACAAACGGGGGAGGAACTGAAGCTTTCTTT. It codes for CASSTNGGGTEAFF.

V gene TRBV11-2 combines with J gene TRBJ2-5, with a tentative D call TRBD2 (5 bases). In germline, CDR1 is SGHAT, CDR2 FQNNGV. CDR3 length: 13 amino acids. V shed 4 bases and J shed 1 base, with 7 bases lying between them. CDR3 nucleotides: TGTGCCAGCAGCTCTCGGGGCCAAGAGACCCAGTACTTC. This translates into CASSSRGQETQYF.

This clone appeared once. V and J are TRBV10-3 and TRBJ2-3; 9 bases map to TRBD1. This CDR3 region has 15 residues. The germline gives CDR1 ENHRY, CDR2 SYGVKD. V shed 6 bases, J shed 4 bases, and the junction held 8 bases outside the gene matches. The CDR3 sequence is CAIRGGGQGPDTQYF. CDR3 DNA: TGTGCCATCAGAGGAGGGGGACAGGGCCCAGATACGCAGTATTTT.

The chain couples TRBV5-1 to TRBJ2-5; TRBD2 might be the D (6 bases). Per the germline V gene, CDR1 is SGHRS and CDR2 is YFSETQ. The CDR3 length is 15 residues. V dropped 2 bases and J dropped 1 base, with 12 bases sitting between them. This CDR3 reads CASSFSLAAQETQYF. CDR3 DNA: TGCGCCAGCAGCTTCTCCTTAGCGGCCCAAGAGACCCAGTACTTC.

The rearrangement joins TRBV5-1 to TRBJ2-5; weak D call: TRBD2 (5 bases). Trimming cost V 1 base and J 4 bases, with 8 bases left between them. Germline CDR1 SGHRS, CDR2 YFSETQ. CDR3 length equals 13 residues. The CDR3 protein is CASSLPGIETQYF. The CDR3 region has the DNA TGCGCCAGCAGCTTGCCGGGGATAGAGACCCAGTACTTC.

V is TRBV6-6 and J is TRBJ2-7; weak D call: TRBD1 (6 bases). This CDR3 is built from 13 residues. V was trimmed by 5 bases and J by 6 bases, leaving 14 bases between them. CDR1 is MNHNY, CDR2 SVGAGI, per germline (reference sequence). CDR3 coding DNA: TGTGCCAGCAGTCGACAGGTGTTCGGCGAGCAGTACTTC. This translates into CASSRQVFGEQYF.

The J gene is TRBJ2-1, the V gene TRBV4-1, with a possible D match to TRBD2 (5 bases). V lost 1 base and J lost 8, with 9 bases in between. Germline CDR1 reads MGHRA; CDR2 reads YSYEKL. CDR3 length: 13 residues. The CDR3: CASSQGTRDEQFF. The CDR3 nucleotides read TGCGCCAGCAGCCAAGGCACTAGGGATGAGCAGTTCTTC.

This chain links TRBV27 with TRBJ1-1, with D perhaps TRBD1 (5 bases). CDR1 MNHEY and CDR2 SMNVEV come from the germline V gene (reference sequence). The CDR3 is 16 amino acids. With 5 bases removed from V and 3 bases from J, the gap between germline ends came to 19 bases. Here the CDR3 reads CASSPWVLVGDTEAFF. The CDR3 nucleotides read TGTGCCAGCAGTCCCTGGGTTCTGGTAGGGGACACTGAAGCTTTCTTT.

In its sample, this clone was seen once. Other DNA sequences within the sample encode an identical CDR3. The V gene is TRBV10-3, the J gene TRBJ2-5; D ambiguous. The V gene's germline CDR1 is ENHRY and CDR2 SYGVKD. Trimming shortened V by 8 bases and J by 0 bases, and 7 bases separated the two germline ends. The CDR3 is made up of 12 amino acids. CDR3 loop: CAISANQETQYF. CDR3 DNA sequence: TGTGCCATCTCGGCCAACCAAGAGACCCAGTACTTC.

The chain recombines TRBV30 with TRBJ2-1; 10 bases align to TRBD2. This CDR3 comprises 14 residues. Trimming at V came to 2 bases and at J to 10 bases, leaving 8 bases not matched to a gene. Germline V gene lookup returns CDR1 GTSNPN and CDR2 SVGIG (reference sequence). The CDR3 reads CAWSLAGVTREQFF. CDR3 nucleotide sequence: TGTGCCTGGAGTCTAGCGGGGGTAACGAGAGAGCAGTTCTTC.

This clone has more than one count but fewer than ten. The DNA of the CDR3 is TGCGCCAGCAGCCGGGGGGGAATTCGGGGCACCGGGGAGCTGTTTTTT. Its protein product is CASSRGGIRGTGELFF. The chain uses TRBV4-1 and TRBJ2-2; TRBD2 agrees at 7 bases. Losses at the gene ends were 4 bases for V and 4 bases for J; bases not matched to a gene: 9. The CDR3 runs 16 residues. Germline V gene data show CDR1 as MGHRA and CDR2 as YSYEKL.

The rearrangement links TRBV28 to TRBJ1-1; D gene uncertain. Germline V gene sequence: CDR1 MDHEN, CDR2 SYDVKM. V was trimmed by 3 bases and J by 4 bases, leaving 12 bases between them. This CDR3 region has 14 residues. DNA for the CDR3: TGTGCCAGCAGTTTTAGATCGGCAGTCACTGAAGCTTTCTTT. Amino acid sequence: CASSFRSAVTEAFF. Full variable domain (outside the CDR3, taken from reference TRBV28 and TRBJ1-1): DVKVTQSSRYLVKRTGEKVFLECVQDMDHENMFWYRQDPGLGLRLIYFSYDVKMKEKGDIPEGYSVSREKKERFSLILESASTNQTSMYLCASSFRSAVTEAFFGQGTRLTVV.

The chain uses TRBV21-1 and TRBJ1-2; the D call of TRBD1 is as the table states it, not checked on the DNA. TRBV21-1 is a documented pseudogene. The CDR3 totals 15 residues. The CDR3 here is CASSSPPQGWHGYTF. CDR3 sequence (DNA): TGTGCCAGCAGCTCCCCCCCGCAGGGATGGCATGGCTACACCTTC.

CDR3 sequence (DNA): TGTGCCAGCGGACAGGGGTGGGGTGAAAAACTGTTTTTT. Translated: CASGQGWGEKLFF. The gene calls are TRBV6-1 and TRBJ1-4, with 9 bases identical to TRBD1. This CDR3 has 13 amino acids. V was clipped by 8 bases and J by 7 bases; unmatched bases: 5. Germline values: CDR1 MNHNS, CDR2 SASEGT.

As for this clone: The sample holds other DNA sequences that translate to the same CDR3. The chain is built from TRBV27 and TRBJ1-6, with 8 bases fitting TRBD1. CDR1 and CDR2 from the germline V gene are MNHEY and SMNVEV (reference sequence). Trimming at V came to 5 bases and at J to 6 bases, leaving 3 bases not matched to a gene. The CDR3 length is 14 residues. The CDR3 bases are TGTGCCAGCAGTCTGGACAGGGTTAATTCACCCCTCCACTTT. Amino acids: CASSLDRVNSPLHF.

The chain is built from TRBV5-1 and TRBJ2-4; TRBD1 agrees at 11 bases. Germline V gives CDR1 SGHRS, CDR2 YFSETQ. V shed 4 bases and J 6 bases; nucleotides not matched to a gene: 3. The CDR3 has 14 residues. In nucleotides, the CDR3 is TGCGCCAGCAGCCAAGGGACAGGGGGAAACATTCAGTACTTC. Translated, it gives CASSQGTGGNIQYF.